This TCR beta chain was observed in a study of blood T cell repertoires in COVID-19. Across the study: Whether acute or convalescent, the COVID-19 samples came from the United States, Italy and Spain. Sources were T cells, B-cell-depleted T cells, or PBMCs; the material itself was cDNA or gDNA.

As originally analysed: Reference gene primer amplification yielded estimated nucleated cell counts. Using immunoSEQ multiplex PCR, the repertoire was profiled, and TCRdb retains in-frame clones only, with some absent. V and J calls and clone size follow that table, whereas D and trimming were derived from the DNA. The table shows 110,000 to 150,000 clones, with just over 85% occurring only once. V lost 4 bases, J lost 4 bases, and 10 bases stayed unmatched. The CDR3 loop spans 15 amino acids. Germline-derived CDR1 and CDR2 are SGDLS and YYNGEE. This clonotype originated in a woman between 55 and 75 years old with acute or convalescent COVID-19. Input material: peripheral blood. The chain links TRBV9 to TRBJ2-7; 8 bases match TRBD1. The CDR3 protein is CASSHGTGGGYEQYF. The CDR3 region has the DNA TGTGCCAGCAGCCACGGGACAGGTGGGGGTTACGAGCAGTACTTC.